This T cell receptor beta chain appears in the sequencing data of a study of graft-versus-host responses after intestinal transplantation. The wider study: Transplantation in recipients was multivisceral, liver-intestinal, or isolated intestinal. Anti-thymocyte globulin served as induction for all recipients, who then took tacrolimus and steroids for approximately three years. Regarding the study as a whole: The recipient marrow held GvH clones, and some of them showed up first in ileum or blood. Early after transplant, HvG clones declined as circulating GvH clones peaked.

After removal of 4 bases from V and 10 bases from J, the junction contained 10 bases not matched to a gene. CDR1 and CDR2 from the germline V gene are MNHNS and SASEGT. The CDR3 covers 15 residues. TCRdb's table, derived via immunoSEQ multiplex PCR, lists solely in-frame clones and lacks some. The table records tens of thousands of clones, 85% to 95% of them present only once. A remark on this clone: The antigen is not known.

This TCR was recovered from a human donor who was the organ donor for an intestinal transplant. Source: unstimulated CD4+ T cells sorted from spleen or lymph node cells, taken before transplant. This chain joins TRBV6-1 and TRBJ2-1, with 10 bases identical to TRBD2. The CDR3, as DNA: TGTGCCAGCAGTGCACAAGGGGTACTAGCGGGGGAGCAGTTCTTC. This translates into CASSAQGVLAGEQFF.